This T cell receptor beta chain stems from a study of T cell responses to AZD1222 COVID-19 vaccine. V was cut by 4 bases and J by 0 bases, with 19 bases left in between. Germline CDR1 is SGHVS and CDR2 is FQNEAQ. The CDR3 is made up of 18 amino acids. TCRdb's copy holds only in-frame clones and misses some; the assay was immunoSEQ multiplex PCR. The table includes 95,000 to 120,000 clones, about 91% detected once. This TCR derives from an adult who received the AZD1222 COVID-19 vaccine. The rearrangement links TRBV7-8 to TRBJ1-3; no firm D call. Sequenced here: peripheral blood, sampled 28 days after the second AZD1222 dose. CDR3 in DNA: TGTGCCAGCAGCTCGCGGGGAACGGGAAGTCCCTCTGGAAACACCATATATTTT. Translated, it gives CASSSRGTGSPSGNTIYF. Combining the CDR3 with reference TRBV7-8 and TRBJ1-3 gives the whole variable domain GAGVSQSPRYKVAKRGQDVALRCDPISGHVSLFWYQQALGQGPEFLTYFQNEAQLDKSGLPSDRFFAERPEGSVSTLKIQRTQQEDSAVYLCASSSRGTGSPSGNTIYFGEGSWLTVV.